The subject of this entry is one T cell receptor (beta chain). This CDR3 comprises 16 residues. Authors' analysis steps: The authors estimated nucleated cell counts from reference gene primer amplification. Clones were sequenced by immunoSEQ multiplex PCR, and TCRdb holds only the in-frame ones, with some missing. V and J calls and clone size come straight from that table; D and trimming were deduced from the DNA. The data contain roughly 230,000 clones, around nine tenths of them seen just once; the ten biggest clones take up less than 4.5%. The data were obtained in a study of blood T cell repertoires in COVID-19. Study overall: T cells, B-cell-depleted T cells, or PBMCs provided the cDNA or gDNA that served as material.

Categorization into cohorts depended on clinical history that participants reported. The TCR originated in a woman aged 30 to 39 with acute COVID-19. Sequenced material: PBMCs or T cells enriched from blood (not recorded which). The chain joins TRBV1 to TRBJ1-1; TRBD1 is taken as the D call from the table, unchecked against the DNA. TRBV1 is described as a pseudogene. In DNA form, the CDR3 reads TGCACCAGCAGCCAAGATCGCAGGGGGCGCAGGACTGAAGCTTTCTTT. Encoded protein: CTSSQDRRGRRTEAFF.